Shown below are 30 T cell receptor beta chains from a single sample sequenced in a study of vaccination and CD4 T cells after COVID-19. Noted treatment: approximately 9-day PBMC culture with coronavirus spike peptide pools or control peptides (ViraFEST assay). CD4+ T cells that had been cultured provided DNA sequenced with the Oncomine TCR Beta short-read assay. TCRdb re-derived calls from the PCR reads in MiXCR, one entry per CDR3 protein. The sample records 13,000 or so distinct CDR3 sequences, 25% to 35% being singletons. Their antigens are not known. Sequenced: CD4+ T cells from blood, cultured in vitro. The receptor set was obtained from a human donor who had recovered from COVID-19.

The chain recombines TRBV10-1 with TRBJ2-7, with 14 bases fitting TRBD2. Germline trimming cut 7 bases from V and 3 bases from J; bases unmatched to any gene: 8. The CDR3 totals 16 residues. Germline CDR1 WNHNN, CDR2 SYGVQD (reference sequence). In nucleotides, the CDR3 is TGCGCCAGCAAGAACGGGACTAGCGGGGGTTGCTACGAGCAGTACTTC. Protein product: CASKNGTSGGCYEQYF.

The chain is built from TRBV12-3 or TRBV12-4 and TRBJ2-3; D call uncertain. This CDR3 contains 13 residues. V lost 1 base and J lost 2, with 4 bases in between. This chain's CDR3 is CASSLDYTDTQYF. CDR3 in DNA: TGTGCCAGCAGTTTAGACTACACAGATACGCAGTATTTT.

This clonotype was counted a few times. The chain has TRBV7-2 and TRBJ2-3; D may be TRBD2 (6 bases). V was cut by 1 base and J by 1 base, with 12 bases left in between. This CDR3 comprises 16 residues. CDR1 is SGHTA, CDR2 FQGNSA, per germline. Written as DNA, the CDR3 is TGTGCCAGCAGCTTAGGGTTCGCTAGCGGCACAGATACGCAGTATTTT. Protein sequence: CASSLGFASGTDTQYF.

J is TRBJ2-7 and V is TRBV20-1; 8 nucleotides match TRBD2. With V trimmed by 3 bases and J by 6 bases, 7 bases remained unmatched. This CDR3 contains 13 residues. CDR1 and CDR2 (germline): DFQATT, SNEGSKA (reference sequence). The CDR3: CSASGGANLEQYF. CDR3 bases: TGCAGTGCTAGCGGGGGGGCTAATCTCGAGCAGTACTTC.

V gene TRBV5-1 combines with J gene TRBJ2-3; no clear D. Germline V CDR1 and CDR2: SGHRS, YFSETQ. The CDR3 totals 12 residues. With 4 bases removed from V and 1 base from J, the gap between germline ends came to 4 bases. The CDR3: CASSGGTDTQYF. Written as DNA, the CDR3 is TGCGCCAGCAGCGGGGGCACAGATACGCAGTATTTT.

The CDR3 is CASSLDGRGETQYF. CDR3 nucleotides: TGTGCCAGCAGCTTAGATGGGCGAGGGGAGACCCAGTACTTC. V gene TRBV11-2 combines with J gene TRBJ2-5, with D possibly matching TRBD2 (5 bases). Trimming left V 0 bases short and J 5 bases short, with 10 bases between. The germline V gene has CDR1 SGHAT and CDR2 FQNNGV. This CDR3 spans 14 amino acids.

This clonotype turned up a few times. The genes are TRBV5-4 and TRBJ2-7; 9 positions match TRBD1. CDR1 is SGHNT and CDR2 is YYREEE in the germline V gene (reference sequence). CDR3 length: 14 residues. Trimming at V came to 7 bases and at J to 4 bases, leaving 9 bases not matched to a gene. CDR3 residues: CASPGDRDVYEQYF. The CDR3 DNA is TGTGCCAGCCCCGGGGACAGGGACGTATACGAGCAGTACTTC.

The rearrangement joins TRBV29-1 to TRBJ2-5; D unclear. The CDR3 spans 11 residues. V was pared by 5 bases and J by 3 bases, with 7 bases between. Germline CDR1 reads SQVTM; CDR2 reads ANQGSEA. In nucleotides, the CDR3 is TGCAGCGTTCTCCGGGAAGAGACCCAGTACTTC. This codes for CSVLREETQYF. The whole variable domain, remainder taken from reference TRBV29-1 and TRBJ2-5, is SAVISQKPSRDICQRGTSLTIQCQVDSQVTMMFWYRQQPGQSLTLIATANQGSEATYESGFVIDKFPISRPNLTFSTLTVSNMSPEDSSIYLCSVLREETQYFGPGTRLLVL.

The V call is TRBV19, the J call TRBJ1-4, with TRBD1 matching 9 bases. CDR3 length equals 13 residues. The germline gives CDR1 LNHDA, CDR2 SQIVND (reference sequence). Trimming cost V 10 bases and J 4 bases; bases outside gene matches: 4. CDR3: CATPDRGNEKLFF. DNA for the CDR3: TGTGCCACCCCGGACAGGGGTAATGAAAAACTGTTTTTT.

The chain joins TRBV11-3 to TRBJ2-7; D is unclear. Germline assignment: CDR1 SGHNT and CDR2 YENEEA. V was shortened by 3 bases and J by 3 bases, with 15 bases between the two germline ends. This CDR3 is built from 15 residues. The CDR3: CASSFDVGTLYEQYF. DNA for the CDR3: TGTGCCAGCAGCTTTGATGTCGGCACGCTCTACGAGCAGTACTTC.

The chain uses TRBV20-1 and TRBJ2-1; either TRBD1 or TRBD2 may supply D (6 bases each). The V end was cut by 7 bases, the J end by 6 bases, with 13 bases between. Germline CDR1 and CDR2: DFQATT and SNEGSKA (reference sequence). The CDR3 has 12 residues. In nucleotides, the CDR3 is TGCAGTGGGGGGGCGCAGCCCAATGAGCAGTTCTTC. Translating it yields CSGGAQPNEQFF.

This sequence joins TRBV3-1 and TRBJ1-1, with a possible D match to TRBD1 (5 bases). Germline CDR1 reads LGHDT; CDR2 reads YNNKEL (reference sequence). The CDR3 is 12 amino acids. Trimming shortened V by 2 bases and J by 11 bases, and 12 bases separated the two germline ends. The CDR3 DNA reads as TGTGCCAGCAGCCAATTTGGGGCCGAGGCTTTCTTT. Its protein product is CASSQFGAEAFF.

This clonotype has more than one count but fewer than ten. The chain uses TRBV28 and TRBJ2-5; D is possibly TRBD1 (6 bases). V lost 2 bases and J 2 bases, leaving 15 bases between the germline ends. Looked up from germline, CDR1 is MDHEN and CDR2 is SYDVKM. This CDR3 contains 16 residues. CDR3 loop: CASSLKLWTVQETQYF. The CDR3 DNA reads as TGTGCCAGCAGTTTAAAACTGTGGACAGTACAAGAGACCCAGTACTTC.

The chain has TRBV2 and TRBJ1-2; D remains ambiguous. The V gene's germline CDR1 is SNHLY and CDR2 FYNNEI. The germline V and J ends were trimmed by 3 bases and 4 bases, with 3 bases remaining between them. This CDR3 is built from 11 residues. CDR3 bases: TGTGCCAGCAGTGACGGCTATGGCTACACCTTC. Translation gives CASSDGYGYTF.

Points on this clonotype: A read error may be the cause here, since a much bigger clone is one base away. The V call is TRBV6-1, the J call TRBJ1-5; D uncertain. The CDR3 has 16 amino acids. Trimming took 3 bases from V and 0 from J, leaving 12 bases between them. Germline V lookup: CDR1 MNHNS, CDR2 SASEGT. DNA of the CDR3: TGTGCCAGCAGTGACCGACGGAGGTATAGCAATCAGCCCCAGCATTTT. Its translation is CASSDRRRYSNQPQHF.

This sequence joins TRBV27 and TRBJ2-7; 9 nucleotides line up with TRBD2. There are 15 residues in the CDR3. The germline V gene encodes CDR1 MNHEY and CDR2 SMNVEV (reference sequence). Trimming at V came to 3 bases and at J to 3 bases, leaving 6 bases not matched to a gene. CDR3 DNA sequence: TGTGCCAGCAGTTTGCGTCTAGCGGGGATCTACGAGCAGTACTTC. Amino acid sequence: CASSLRLAGIYEQYF.

This clonotype was detected only a few times. The gene calls are TRBV6-5 and TRBJ1-2, with 7 bases fitting TRBD1. J was trimmed by 4 bases and V by 0 bases; bases with no gene match: 8. The CDR3 totals 16 residues. Germline V gene lookup returns CDR1 MNHEY and CDR2 SVGAGI. The CDR3 nucleotides read TGTGCCAGCAGTTACTCGAACAGGGGACCTGGCTATGGCTACACCTTC. Its protein is CASSYSNRGPGYGYTF.

This clonotype was counted between two and nine times. The genes are TRBV20-1 and TRBJ2-3, with a possible D match to TRBD2 (7 bases). The CDR3 has 15 amino acids. CDR1 and CDR2 from the germline V gene are DFQATT and SNEGSKA (reference sequence). V lost 1 base to trimming and J lost 3 bases, with 14 bases between them. CDR3 sequence reads: CSARVGGGPTDTQYF. In DNA form, the CDR3 reads TGCAGTGCTAGAGTGGGGGGGGGCCCGACAGATACGCAGTATTTT.

This chain connects TRBV12-3 or TRBV12-4 to TRBJ2-5; 7 nucleotides match TRBD1. V lost 2 bases, J lost 5 bases, and 8 bases stayed unmatched. The CDR3 is made up of 15 amino acids. The CDR3 DNA is TGTGCCAGCAGTTTAACGGAAGGGGGCGGTGAGACCCAGTACTTC. This encodes CASSLTEGGGETQYF.

The chain joins TRBV1 to TRBJ2-3; the table calls TRBD1, which could not be checked here. TRBV1 is given as a pseudogene. The CDR3 sequence is 17 residues long. The CDR3 coding sequence is TGCACCAGCGAGAAACTGAGGGTGCGCCGAAGGAGGGATACGCAGTATTTT. Its translation: CTSEKLRVRRRRDTQYF.

By proportion, this clonotype is large. The chain employs TRBV6-5 and TRBJ1-1; D is unclear. The V end was cut by 0 bases, the J end by 2 bases, with 13 bases between. Germline loops: CDR1 MNHEY, CDR2 SVGAGI. This CDR3 contains 16 residues. CDR3 DNA: TGTGCCAGCAGTTACTCTTCGGGGTATTATAACACTGAAGCTTTCTTT. This sequence encodes CASSYSSGYYNTEAFF.

This chain uses TRBV7-9 with TRBJ2-1; D gene ambiguous. Trimming removed 1 base at V and 6 bases at J, with 1 base between. The CDR3 has 11 amino acids. CDR1 SEHNR and CDR2 FQNEAQ come from the germline V gene (reference sequence). This chain's CDR3 is CASSLGNEQFF. Written as DNA, the CDR3 is TGTGCCAGCAGCTTAGGCAATGAGCAGTTCTTC.

This chain joins TRBV11-2 and TRBJ2-3; no clear D gene. This CDR3 region has 16 residues. Trimming stripped 5 bases from V and 4 bases from J, with 19 bases between. Germline CDR1 and CDR2: SGHAT and FQNNGV. As DNA, the CDR3 is TGTGCCAGCAGCCAACTGACTCGCCCTAAGCCAGATACGCAGTATTTT. Encoded protein: CASSQLTRPKPDTQYF.

The rearrangement joins TRBV2 to TRBJ2-7; the D is unclear. This CDR3 region has 11 residues. Looked up from germline, CDR1 is SNHLY and CDR2 is FYNNEI. V was pared by 8 bases and J by 2 bases, with 7 bases between. The CDR3 DNA is TGTGCCAGCGGTGTGGCCTACGAGCAGTACTTC. The encoded protein is CASGVAYEQYF.

The chain uses TRBV10-3 and TRBJ1-1, with D maybe TRBD1 (5 bases). The germline V gene encodes CDR1 ENHRY and CDR2 SYGVKD. The CDR3 spans 12 residues. Between the trimmed V and J ends, which lost 10 bases and 6 bases, there was a span of 15 bases. CDR3 protein: CATGTAAPEAFF. CDR3 in DNA: TGTGCCACCGGGACTGCAGCTCCTGAAGCTTTCTTT.

This clonotype was picked up a small number of times. The chain is built from TRBV20-1 and TRBJ2-1, with D possibly matching TRBD2 (6 bases). The CDR3 has 10 residues. Germline V gene sequence: CDR1 DFQATT, CDR2 SNEGSKA (reference sequence). In nucleotides, the CDR3 is TGCAGCGCGCGGGGAGGTGAGCAGTTCTTC. It encodes CSARGGEQFF.

The sample holds a few counts of this clonotype. Germline is not matched at one junction end, which may reflect a read error. V is TRBV7-7 and J is TRBJ2-7; D may be TRBD1 (6 bases). CDR3 length: 15 amino acids. Looked up from germline, CDR1 is SSHAT and CDR2 is FNYEAQ (reference sequence). This chain's CDR3 is CASSKDATGSSEQYF. CDR3 coding DNA: TGTGCTAGCAGCAAGGACGCGACAGGCTCGAGCGAGCAGTACTTC.

This clonotype was found a few times. The chain joins TRBV7-2 to TRBJ2-1; tentative D call: TRBD2 (6 bases). Deletions cut 4 bases from V and 7 bases from J, with 14 bases between. The germline gives CDR1 SGHTA, CDR2 FQGNSA. The CDR3 spans 14 residues. CDR3 region: CASSSYGTRNEQFF. CDR3 nucleotide sequence: TGTGCCAGCAGCTCCTACGGGACTCGAAATGAGCAGTTCTTC.

This chain uses TRBV7-2 with TRBJ2-3; D ambiguous. Trimming took off 5 bases at V and 3 bases at J, with 9 bases between the two ends. The CDR3 contains 13 residues. The V gene's germline CDR1 is SGHTA and CDR2 FQGNSA. Written as DNA, the CDR3 is TGTGCCAGCAGCACCCTGAGAACAGATACGCAGTATTTT. Translated, it gives CASSTLRTDTQYF.

The CDR3 DNA follows: TGTGCCAGCAGTTTCGGGGAAAATGGCTACACCTTC. It is translated as CASSFGENGYTF. The gene calls are TRBV28 and TRBJ1-2, with D uncertain. CDR3 length: 12 amino acids. Germline lookup yields CDR1 MDHEN and CDR2 SYDVKM. V lost 3 bases, J lost 6 bases, and 8 bases lay in between.